The 3 T cell receptor beta chains below were found in one sample sequenced in a study of glioma-infiltrating T cells after dendritic cell vaccination. As for time point: after dendritic cell vaccination, including at tumor progression/relapse. Sequencing used immunoSEQ multiplex PCR; TCRdb keeps in-frame clones, though not all of them. Altogether roughly 87,000 clones are present, 83% being singletons, with the ten largest covering 6.8%. The sequencing here drew on blood, taken after dendritic cell vaccination. The receptor set was obtained from a human donor with glioblastoma.

V and J are TRBV7-9 and TRBJ2-5; 8 bases line up with TRBD2. Trimming removed 5 bases from V and 2 bases from J; junction bases left unmatched: 10. Germline assignment: CDR1 SEHNR and CDR2 FQNEAQ (reference sequence). The length of the CDR3 is 16 residues. CDR3 bases: TGTGCCAGCAGCCACGGGGGGGAGAGGGGACAAGAGACCCAGTACTTC. Translation: CASSHGGERGQETQYF. Full variable domain (remainder filled in from reference TRBV7-9 and TRBJ2-5): DTGVSQNPRHKITKRGQNVTFRCDPISEHNRLYWYRQTLGQGPEFLTYFQNEAQLEKSRLLSDRFSAERPKGSFSTLEIQRTEQGDSAMYLCASSHGGERGQETQYFGPGTRLLVL.

This clone showed up just once. The J gene is TRBJ1-1, the V gene TRBV18; 10 bases align to TRBD1. Germline loops: CDR1 KGHSH, CDR2 LQKENI. V gave up 5 bases and J gave up 5 bases; unmatched junction bases: 2. This CDR3 contains 13 residues. As DNA, the CDR3 is TGTGCCAGCTCAACGGGACAGGGGACTGAAGCTTTCTTT. Protein: CASSTGQGTEAFF.

The chain employs TRBV5-1 and TRBJ2-1, with 10 bases aligning to TRBD2. The CDR3 has 11 amino acids. Trimming removed 4 bases from V and 15 bases from J; junction bases left unmatched: 4. CDR1 and CDR2 (germline): SGHRS, YFSETQ. The CDR3 DNA follows: TGCGCCAGCAGCACGGGACTAGCGCGGTTCTTC. Translating it yields CASSTGLARFF.